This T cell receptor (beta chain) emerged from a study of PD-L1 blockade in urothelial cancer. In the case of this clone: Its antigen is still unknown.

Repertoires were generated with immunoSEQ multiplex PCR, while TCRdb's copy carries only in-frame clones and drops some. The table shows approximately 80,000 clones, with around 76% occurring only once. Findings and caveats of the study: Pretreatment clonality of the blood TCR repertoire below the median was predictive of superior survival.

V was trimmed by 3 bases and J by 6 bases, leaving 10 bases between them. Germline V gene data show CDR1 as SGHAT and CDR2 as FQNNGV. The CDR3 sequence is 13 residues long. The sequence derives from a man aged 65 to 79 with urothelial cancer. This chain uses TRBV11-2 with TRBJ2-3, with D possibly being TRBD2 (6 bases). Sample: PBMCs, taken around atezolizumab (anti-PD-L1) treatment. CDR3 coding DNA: TGTGCCAGCAGCTTCACTCGGGGGGATACGCAGTATTTT. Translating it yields CASSFTRGDTQYF.